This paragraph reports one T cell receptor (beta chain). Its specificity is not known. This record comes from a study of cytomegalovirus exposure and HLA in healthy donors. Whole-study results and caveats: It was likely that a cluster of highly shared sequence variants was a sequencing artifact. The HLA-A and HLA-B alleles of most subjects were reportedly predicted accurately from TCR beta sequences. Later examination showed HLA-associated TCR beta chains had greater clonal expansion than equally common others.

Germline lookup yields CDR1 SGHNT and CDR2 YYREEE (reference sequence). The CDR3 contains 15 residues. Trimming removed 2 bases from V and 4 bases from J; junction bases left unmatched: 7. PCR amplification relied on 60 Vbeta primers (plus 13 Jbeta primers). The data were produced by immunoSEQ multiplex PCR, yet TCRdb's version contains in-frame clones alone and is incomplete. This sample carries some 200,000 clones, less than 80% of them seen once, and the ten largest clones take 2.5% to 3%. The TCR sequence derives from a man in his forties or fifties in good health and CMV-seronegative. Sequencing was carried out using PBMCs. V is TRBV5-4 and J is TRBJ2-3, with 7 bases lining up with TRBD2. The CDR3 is CASSLGLGSADTQYF. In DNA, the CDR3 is TGTGCCAGCAGCTTAGGACTAGGATCGGCAGATACGCAGTATTTT.